This passage covers 14 T cell receptor beta chains from one sample sequenced in a study of control samples from healthy donors and cancer patients. Sequencing was performed with immunoSEQ multiplex PCR; in TCRdb, only in-frame clones are kept and a portion is missing. The table shows tens of thousands of clones, with 70% to 90% occurring only once. Sequencing used blood. The receptors shown here come from a woman aged 55-70 years in good health.

The V and J genes are TRBV11-3 and TRBJ1-1; D remains unclear. CDR3 length: 15 amino acids. V was cut by 2 bases and J by 3 bases, with 13 bases left in between. Germline assignment: CDR1 SGHNT and CDR2 YENEEA. CDR3 DNA sequence: TGTGCCAGCAGCTTATCGGTCGGCAGGTACACTGAAGCTTTCTTT. Protein product: CASSLSVGRYTEAFF.

The J gene is TRBJ1-1, the V gene TRBV5-4, with 8 bases aligning to TRBD1. The germline V gene has CDR1 SGHNT and CDR2 YYREEE (reference sequence). V was pared by 5 bases and J by 10 bases, with 13 bases of the junction left unmatched. CDR3 length equals 14 residues. The CDR3 loop reads CASRVDRGPAGAFF. DNA for the CDR3: TGTGCCAGCAGGGTTGACAGGGGCCCAGCGGGAGCTTTCTTT. The full variable domain, its missing parts supplied by reference TRBV5-4 and TRBJ1-1, is ETGVTQSPTHLIKTRGQQVTLRCSSQSGHNTVSWYQQALGQGPQFIFQYYREEENGRGNFPPRFSGLQFPNYSSELNVNALELDDSALYLCASRVDRGPAGAFFGQGTRLTVV.

The J gene is TRBJ1-4, the V gene TRBV19; D is uncertain. The germline V gene encodes CDR1 LNHDA and CDR2 SQIVND (reference sequence). The CDR3 consists of 15 residues. V lost 3 bases, J lost 4 bases, and 12 bases lay in between. CDR3 nucleotide sequence: TGTGCCAGTAGTATCACAGCGGCCGATAATGAAAAACTGTTTTTT. Translated, it gives CASSITAADNEKLFF. Looking up the rest from reference TRBV19 and TRBJ1-4 gives the full variable domain: DGGITQSPKYLFRKEGQNVTLSCEQNLNHDAMYWYRQDPGQGLRLIYYSQIVNDFQKGDIAEGYSVSREKKESFPLTVTSAQKNPTAFYLCASSITAADNEKLFFGSGTQLSVL.

This clone was detected once. The chain is built from TRBV5-5 and TRBJ2-5; possible D gene TRBD1, 6 bases. Germline values: CDR1 SGHKS, CDR2 YYEKEE (reference sequence). The V and J ends lost 4 bases and 1 base respectively, with 11 bases between them. This CDR3 has 14 amino acids. CDR3 amino acids: CASSTWTVQETQYF. For the CDR3, the DNA is TGTGCCAGCAGCACCTGGACAGTCCAAGAGACCCAGTACTTC. Filled out from reference TRBV5-5 and TRBJ2-5, the complete variable domain reads DAGVTQSPTHLIKTRGQQVTLRCSPISGHKSVSWYQQVLGQGPQFIFQYYEKEERGRGNFPDRFSARQFPNYSSELNVNALLLGDSALYLCASSTWTVQETQYFGPGTRLLVL.

The chain links TRBV4-3 to TRBJ2-3; 10 bases are shared with TRBD2. V shed 4 bases and J 1 base; nucleotides not matched to a gene: 5. This CDR3 contains 16 residues. Germline V gives CDR1 LGHNA, CDR2 YSLEER. The CDR3 reads CASSRQLAGRTDTQYF. The CDR3 DNA is TGCGCCAGCAGCCGACAACTAGCGGGGCGCACAGATACGCAGTATTTT.

The chain couples TRBV9 to TRBJ2-1; the D gene is possibly TRBD1 (6 bases). V lost 4 bases and J 1 base, leaving 15 bases between the germline ends. Germline lookup yields CDR1 SGDLS and CDR2 YYNGEE. CDR3 length equals 16 residues. CDR3 sequence: CASSPTPDSSYNEQFF. CDR3 DNA sequence: TGTGCCAGCAGCCCGACTCCGGACAGTTCCTACAATGAGCAGTTCTTC.

CDR3 DNA sequence: TGTGCCAGCAGTCCACAAGACTCCTATAATTCACCCCTCCACTTT. Residues: CASSPQDSYNSPLHF. The chain uses TRBV7-9 and TRBJ1-6; D not resolved. Trimming took 6 bases from V and 0 from J, leaving 9 bases between them. The CDR3 spans 15 residues. Germline loops: CDR1 SEHNR, CDR2 FQNEAQ (reference sequence).

V gene TRBV30 combines with J gene TRBJ2-6, with D possibly being TRBD2 (6 bases). This CDR3 is 13 amino acids long. V dropped 1 base and J dropped 12 bases, with 13 bases sitting between them. CDR1 is GTSNPN, CDR2 SVGIG, per germline (reference sequence). The CDR3 loop reads CAWSGLAPGVLTF. The CDR3, as DNA: TGTGCCTGGAGTGGGCTAGCGCCCGGCGTCCTGACTTTC. Full variable domain (missing parts from reference TRBV30 and TRBJ2-6): SQTIHQWPATLVQPVGSPLSLECTVEGTSNPNLYWYRQAAGRGLQLLFYSVGIGQISSEVPQNLSASRPQDRQFILSSKKLLLSDSGFYLCAWSGLAPGVLTFGAGSRLTVL.

The rearrangement joins TRBV28 to TRBJ1-3, with D uncertain. CDR3 length: 14 residues. V shed 6 bases and J shed 4 bases, with 13 bases lying between them. CDR1 and CDR2 from the germline V gene are MDHEN and SYDVKM. CDR3 in DNA: TGTGCCAGCAGCAAAATCTCTACAGGAAACACCATATATTTT. The encoded protein is CASSKISTGNTIYF.

The chain links TRBV6-4 to TRBJ2-1; TRBD1 matches 9 bases. J lost 7 bases, V lost 5 bases, and 9 bases had no gene match. CDR3 size: 15 residues. CDR1 is MRHNA, CDR2 SNTAGT, per germline. The CDR3 DNA reads TGTGCCAGCAGTATCTCCGGGACAGGGCCAAATGAGCAGTTCTTC. It specifies CASSISGTGPNEQFF.

The chain employs TRBV19 and TRBJ1-5; maybe TRBD1 (6 bases). CDR1 is LNHDA and CDR2 is SQIVND in the germline V gene (reference sequence). V lost 9 bases and J lost 3, with 18 bases in between. This CDR3 is built from 15 residues. The CDR3 sequence is CASKGGRAFNQPQHF. CDR3 sequence (DNA): TGTGCCAGCAAAGGGGGAAGGGCATTCAATCAGCCCCAGCATTTT.

The chain recombines TRBV7-6 with TRBJ2-7; the match to TRBD2 covers 13 bases. V lost 5 bases and J lost 2; bases outside the gene matches: 3. This CDR3 is 15 amino acids long. The germline gives CDR1 SGHVS, CDR2 FNYEAQ. The CDR3 spells CASSTGLAGPYEQYF. DNA of the CDR3: TGTGCCAGCAGCACGGGACTAGCGGGACCCTACGAGCAGTACTTC.

This clone has only a few counts. This chain joins TRBV2 and TRBJ1-5, with TRBD1 as a possible D gene (6 bases). Trimming removed 4 bases at V and 0 bases at J, with 10 bases between. This CDR3 has 15 residues. CDR1 SNHLY and CDR2 FYNNEI come from the germline V gene. CDR3 bases: TGTGCCAGCAGTGCGGGACAATATAGCAATCAGCCCCAGCATTTT. It translates to CASSAGQYSNQPQHF.

The V and J genes are TRBV7-9 and TRBJ1-2; 7 bases map to TRBD1. Trimming took 6 bases from V and 9 from J; bases not matched to a gene: 7. This CDR3 is 12 amino acids long. Germline assignment: CDR1 SEHNR and CDR2 FQNEAQ (reference sequence). The CDR3 DNA follows: TGTGCCAGCAGTGACAGGGCGGGGAGCTACACCTTC. It codes for CASSDRAGSYTF.